A selection of T cell receptor beta chains follows, all from one sample in a study of low-dose radiotherapy and immunotherapy resistance in tumors. Each CDR3 protein gets one entry after TCRdb re-called the reads with MiXCR. The sample yields about 60,000 distinct CDR3 sequences, around 25% seen once. The source was PBMCs, collected before treatment. The source of these receptors is a male donor with prostate cancer. Each CDR3 is given with its conserved first and last residue. D genes are given only for firm matches. The size of a clone is reported for some rows only, either as once, few or many, or as a class for expanded clones.

>many|TRBV30|-|TRBJ2-7
CAWDGARTHYEQYF
TGTGCCTGGGACGGGGCGAGGACTCACTACGAGCAGTACTTC
>few|TRBV3-1|TRBD1|TRBJ2-2
CASSHRDRDELFF
TGTGCCAGCAGCCACCGGGACAGGGATGAGCTGTTTTTT
>many|TRBV5-1|TRBD2|TRBJ2-7
CASSSGTSALAYEQYF
TGCGCCAGCAGCTCCGGGACTAGCGCCCTGGCCTACGAGCAGTACTTC
>many|TRBV9|-|TRBJ2-2
CASNSGTANTGELFF
TGTGCCAGCAACTCCGGGACGGCGAACACCGGGGAGCTGTTTTTT
>many|TRBV28|TRBD2|TRBJ2-5
CASTLGGREIKTQYF
TGTGCCAGCACCCTCGGTGGGCGGGAGATCAAGACCCAGTACTTC
>-|TRBV29-1|-|TRBJ2-1
CSVGWGVPNEQFF
TGCAGCGTGGGGTGGGGGGTCCCCAATGAGCAGTTCTTC
>many|TRBV7-9|-|TRBJ1-2
CASSLDGSGGGYTF
TGTGCCAGCAGCTTAGACGGGAGCGGTGGTGGCTACACCTTC
>many|TRBV2|-|TRBJ2-1
CASSATGVGEQFF
TGTGCCAGCAGTGCGACGGGGGTGGGTGAGCAGTTCTTC
>few|TRBV6-2/TRBV6-3|-|TRBJ1-1
CASSWGQNTEAFF
TGTGCCAGCAGCTGGGGACAGAACACTGAAGCTTTCTTT
>many|TRBV4-1|TRBD1|TRBJ2-3
CASSQRDRGTDTQYF
TGCGCCAGCAGCCAAAGAGACAGGGGCACAGATACGCAGTATTTT
>-|TRBV13|TRBD1|TRBJ2-1
CASSPRDRPYNEQFF
TGTGCCAGCAGCCCACGGGACAGGCCCTACAATGAGCAGTTCTTC
>many|TRBV12-3/TRBV12-4|-|TRBJ1-5
CASSFWGDSNQPQHF
TGTGCCAGCAGTTTCTGGGGGGATAGCAATCAGCCCCAGCATTTT
>once|TRBV6-6|-|TRBJ2-1
CASSETDIFGYNEQFF
TGTGCCAGCAGTGAGACAGACATATTTGGATACAATGAGCAGTTCTTC
>many|TRBV4-1|-|TRBJ2-7
CASSQERPYEQYF
TGCGCCAGCAGCCAAGAAAGGCCCTACGAGCAGTACTTC
>many|TRBV4-2|TRBD1|TRBJ1-5
CASSQEPQGARSQPQHF
TGTGCCAGCAGCCAAGAACCCCAGGGGGCGCGCAGTCAGCCCCAGCATTTT
>many|TRBV28|-|TRBJ1-4
CASRVGSEKLFF
TGTGCCAGTAGGGTTGGGAGTGAAAAACTGTTTTTT
>many|TRBV2|TRBD2|TRBJ2-7
CASSESGGGLGEQYF
TGTGCCAGCAGTGAATCTGGGGGAGGGCTGGGCGAGCAGTACTTC